One sample yielded the 20 T cell receptor beta chains listed below, sequenced in a study of identifying expanded T cells in peripheral blood. Clones were sequenced by immunoSEQ multiplex PCR, and TCRdb holds only the in-frame ones, with some missing. The table has roughly 90,000 clones, roughly 85% seen once. Sequencing was done on a sample of blood. These receptors were collected from a person aged 18-70 years in good health.

In DNA, the CDR3 is TGTGCCAGCAGCTTAAGCCAGACGCCACCCCTCCACTTT. Amino acid sequence: CASSLSQTPPLHF. The chain carries TRBV7-2 and TRBJ1-6; D is undetermined. V was clipped by 2 bases and J by 11 bases, with 10 bases between them. The CDR3 is 13 amino acids. Looked up from germline, CDR1 is SGHTA and CDR2 is FQGNSA.

This clone has a single count. This chain links TRBV7-2 with TRBJ2-7, with 11 positions matching TRBD2. V lost 2 bases, J lost 5 bases, and 11 bases stayed unmatched. CDR1 is SGHTA and CDR2 is FQGNSA in the germline V gene. The CDR3 totals 17 residues. CDR3 in amino acids: CASSLPTGTSGWHEQYF. The CDR3 region has the DNA TGTGCCAGCAGCTTACCTACCGGGACTAGCGGATGGCACGAGCAGTACTTC.

The CDR3 sequence is CASSYTTDTEAFF. CDR3 bases: TGTGCCAGCAGCTACACAACAGACACTGAAGCTTTCTTT. This chain joins TRBV6-5 and TRBJ1-1; D gene ambiguous. This CDR3 is 13 amino acids long. The V and J ends lost 6 bases and 3 bases respectively, with 11 bases between them. In germline, CDR1 is MNHEY, CDR2 SVGAGI.

The chain combines TRBV5-6 with TRBJ2-2; TRBD2 might be the D (5 bases). Germline CDR1 SGHDT, CDR2 YYEEEE. The CDR3 sequence is 13 residues long. Trimming removed 1 base at V and 6 bases at J, with 7 bases between. The CDR3 region is CASSLWGAGELFF. The DNA of the CDR3 is TGTGCCAGCAGCTTGTGGGGAGCCGGGGAGCTGTTTTTT.

The rearrangement links TRBV6-5 to TRBJ1-2; the D gene is possibly TRBD1 (6 bases). The germline V gene encodes CDR1 MNHEY and CDR2 SVGAGI. The CDR3 totals 15 residues. V was cut by 10 bases and J by 1 base, with 19 bases left in between. The CDR3 is CATAIGGRLNYGYTF. The CDR3 region has the DNA TGTGCCACCGCGATAGGGGGAAGACTTAACTATGGCTACACCTTC.

The chain combines TRBV6-5 with TRBJ1-1; maybe TRBD1 (6 bases). The CDR3 is 14 amino acids. The germline CDR1 and CDR2 sequences are MNHEY and SVGAGI. V was trimmed by 5 bases and J by 2 bases, leaving 12 bases between them. CDR3 sequence reads: CASSIGTPNTEAFF. The CDR3 DNA follows: TGTGCCAGCAGTATAGGGACACCAAACACTGAAGCTTTCTTT.

This chain links TRBV2 with TRBJ2-7; 10 nucleotides agree with TRBD1. Germline V lookup: CDR1 SNHLY, CDR2 FYNNEI. CDR3 size: 15 residues. J lost 6 bases, V lost 4 bases, and 9 bases had no gene match. In DNA form, the CDR3 reads TGTGCCAGCAGTGTGGTCGACAGGGGGCGAGGCGAGCAGTACTTC. Encoded protein: CASSVVDRGRGEQYF.

This sequence joins TRBV30 and TRBJ1-6; weak D call: TRBD1 (6 bases). This CDR3 region has 13 residues. The V end lost 5 bases, the J end lost 7 bases, and 12 bases lay between the germline ends. Germline values: CDR1 GTSNPN, CDR2 SVGIG (reference sequence). CDR3 bases: TGTGCCTGGGCGGGGGCCCTAAATTCACCCCTCCACTTT. Amino acid sequence: CAWAGALNSPLHF.

The chain has TRBV19 and TRBJ2-1, with D maybe TRBD1 (7 bases). The CDR3 runs to 17 residues. The germline V gene has CDR1 LNHDA and CDR2 SQIVND (reference sequence). V was clipped by 7 bases and J by 4 bases, with 23 bases between them. The CDR3 coding sequence is TGTGCCAGTAAAGACAGGGCCGACTTGGGGGGTTACAATGAGCAGTTCTTC. Protein sequence: CASKDRADLGGYNEQFF.

V and J are TRBV6-5 and TRBJ1-2, with D perhaps matching TRBD1 (5 bases). Per the germline V gene, CDR1 is MNHEY and CDR2 is SVGAGI. The CDR3 spans 12 residues. V lost 7 bases to trimming and J lost 8 bases, with 14 bases between them. The CDR3 here is CASTLSGNGYTF. CDR3 coding DNA: TGTGCCAGCACCTTATCAGGGAACGGCTACACCTTC.

The chain employs TRBV5-1 and TRBJ2-5, with D maybe TRBD1 (6 bases). Looked up from germline, CDR1 is SGHRS and CDR2 is YFSETQ. The length of the CDR3 is 15 residues. Trimming took off 2 bases at V and 1 base at J, with 12 bases between the two ends. The CDR3 DNA follows: TGCGCCAGCAGCTTCCAAGGACAGCGCCAAGAGACCCAGTACTTC. Encoded protein: CASSFQGQRQETQYF. The full variable domain, rest sourced from reference TRBV5-1 and TRBJ2-5, is KAGVTQTPRYLIKTRGQQVTLSCSPISGHRSVSWYQQTPGQGLQFLFEYFSETQRNKGNFPGRFSGRQFSNSRSEMNVSTLELGDSALYLCASSFQGQRQETQYFGPGTRLLVL.

The genes are TRBV5-5 and TRBJ1-5; 7 nucleotides line up with TRBD1. Germline values: CDR1 SGHKS, CDR2 YYEKEE (reference sequence). The CDR3 length is 14 residues. Trimming at V came to 2 bases and at J to 5 bases, leaving 4 bases not matched to a gene. This CDR3 is CASSFRGDYQPQHF. As DNA, the CDR3 is TGTGCCAGCAGCTTCAGGGGGGATTATCAGCCCCAGCATTTT.

This sequence joins TRBV5-1 and TRBJ2-3, with TRBD2 identical over 7 bases. J was trimmed by 2 bases and V by 8 bases; bases with no gene match: 5. Germline assignment: CDR1 SGHRS and CDR2 YFSETQ. The CDR3 is 13 amino acids. This CDR3 reads CASGDYTTDTQYF. CDR3 in DNA: TGCGCCAGTGGGGACTACACCACAGATACGCAGTATTTT.

The chain is built from TRBV4-3 and TRBJ1-6; D remains ambiguous. The V end was cut by 4 bases, the J end by 3 bases, with 7 bases between. CDR1 is LGHNA and CDR2 is YSLEER in the germline V gene. This CDR3 region has 14 residues. CDR3 nucleotides: TGCGCCAGCAGCCTACAGATCTATAATTCACCCCTCCACTTT. Residues: CASSLQIYNSPLHF.

This clone has only a few counts. V and J are TRBV13 and TRBJ1-6; 9 bases line up with TRBD1. V shed 5 bases, J shed 10 bases, and the junction held 6 bases outside the gene matches. Germline values: CDR1 PRHDT, CDR2 FYEKMQ (reference sequence). CDR3 length equals 14 residues. CDR3 DNA: TGTGCCAGCAGCCAGGGACAGGGTGGCTCACCCCTCCACTTT. Its protein is CASSQGQGGSPLHF.

The chain joins TRBV18 to TRBJ2-2, with TRBD1 matching 8 bases. The CDR3 is 17 amino acids. Germline CDR1 KGHSH, CDR2 LQKENI. The junction had 6 bases not matched to a gene; V was cut back by 3 bases and J by 0 bases. CDR3 coding DNA: TGTGCCAGCTCACCCAACCAGGGGGCCACGAACACCGGGGAGCTGTTTTTT. This encodes CASSPNQGATNTGELFF.

The CDR3 region is CASSWDYNTDTQYF. DNA for the CDR3: TGTGCCAGCAGTTGGGACTACAACACAGATACGCAGTATTTT. This chain uses TRBV6-5 with TRBJ2-3; 7 nucleotides align to TRBD2. Germline assignment: CDR1 MNHEY and CDR2 SVGAGI. V gave up 4 bases and J gave up 2 bases; unmatched junction bases: 3. This CDR3 is 14 amino acids long.

The chain employs TRBV19 and TRBJ2-5, with a possible D match to TRBD1 (5 bases). Trimming stripped 3 bases from V and 9 bases from J, with 17 bases between. This CDR3 region has 14 residues. In germline, CDR1 is LNHDA, CDR2 SQIVND (reference sequence). CDR3 coding DNA: TGTGCCAGTAGTATCTCACAGGTGGGCGAGGCCCAGTACTTC. Amino acid sequence: CASSISQVGEAQYF.

This clone was counted a single time. The chain carries TRBV29-1 and TRBJ2-7; D is possibly TRBD2 (6 bases). The V and J ends lost 7 bases and 9 bases respectively, with 13 bases between them. The CDR3 covers 10 residues. The V gene's germline CDR1 is SQVTM and CDR2 ANQGSEA. This CDR3 reads CSGGDSAQYF. Written as DNA, the CDR3 is TGCAGCGGGGGGGACTCCGCGCAGTACTTC.

Note on this clone: A read error may produce the germline difference seen at one junction end. This chain joins TRBV9 and TRBJ2-2; possible D gene TRBD2, 6 bases. This CDR3 spans 13 amino acids. Germline CDR1 and CDR2: SGDLS and YYNGEE. CDR3 in amino acids: CAGSAGGTGELFF. The CDR3 bases are TGTGCCGGCAGCGCCGGGGGTACCGGGGAGCTGTTTTTT.